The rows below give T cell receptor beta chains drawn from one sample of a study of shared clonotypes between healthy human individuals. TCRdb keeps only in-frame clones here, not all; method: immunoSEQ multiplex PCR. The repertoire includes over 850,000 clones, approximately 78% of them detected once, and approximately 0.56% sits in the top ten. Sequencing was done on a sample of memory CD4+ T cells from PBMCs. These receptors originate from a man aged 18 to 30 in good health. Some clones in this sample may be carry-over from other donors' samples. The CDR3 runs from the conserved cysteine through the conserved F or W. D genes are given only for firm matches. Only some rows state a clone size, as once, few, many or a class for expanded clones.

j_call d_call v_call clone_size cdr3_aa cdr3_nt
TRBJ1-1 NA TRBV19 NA CASTLASNTEAFF TGTGCCAGTACCCTAGCTTCGAACACTGAAGCTTTCTTT
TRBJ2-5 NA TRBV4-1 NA CASSLSVHGGQETQYF TGCGCCAGCAGCCTTAGCGTTCACGGGGGCCAAGAGACCCAGTACTTC
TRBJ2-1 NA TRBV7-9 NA CATLNGYNEQFF TGTGCCACCCTGAACGGTTACAATGAGCAGTTCTTC
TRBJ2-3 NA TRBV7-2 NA CASSPNRDEDTQYF TGTGCCAGCAGCCCGAACCGGGACGAAGATACGCAGTATTTT
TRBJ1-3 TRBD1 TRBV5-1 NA CASSSTGGLSSGNTIYF TGCGCCAGCAGCTCCACAGGGGGCTTGAGCTCTGGAAACACCATATATTTT
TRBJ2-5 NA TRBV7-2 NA CASSRSGETQYF TGTGCCAGCAGCCGGTCAGGGGAGACCCAGTACTTC
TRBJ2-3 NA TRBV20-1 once CSAPGGRTQYF TGCAGTGCTCCCGGGGGTCGTACGCAGTATTTT
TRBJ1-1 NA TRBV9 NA CASSAATRNTEAFF TGTGCCAGCAGCGCAGCCACAAGGAACACTGAAGCTTTCTTT
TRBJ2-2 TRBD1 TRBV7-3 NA CASSFGQGAGELFF TGTGCCAGCAGTTTCGGACAGGGGGCCGGGGAGCTGTTTTTT
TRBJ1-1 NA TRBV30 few CAWSQKLNTEAFF TGTGCCTGGAGTCAGAAATTGAACACTGAAGCTTTCTTT
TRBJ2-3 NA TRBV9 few CASGAYLDTDTQYF TGTGCCAGCGGGGCGTACCTGGACACAGATACGCAGTATTTT
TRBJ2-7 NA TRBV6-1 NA CASSEAGGAYYEQYF TGTGCCAGCAGTGAAGCGGGGGGGGCGTACTACGAGCAGTACTTC
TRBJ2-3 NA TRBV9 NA CASSSRTQDPTDTQYF TGTGCCAGCAGCTCTCGGACTCAAGACCCTACAGATACGCAGTATTTT
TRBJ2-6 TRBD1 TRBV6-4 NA CASSDRNRGSGANVLTF TGTGCCAGCAGTGATAGAAACAGGGGCTCTGGGGCCAACGTCCTGACTTTC
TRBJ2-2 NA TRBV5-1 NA CASSLFAASNTGELFF TGCGCCAGCAGCTTGTTTGCAGCCTCGAACACCGGGGAGCTGTTTTTT
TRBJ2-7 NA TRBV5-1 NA CASRKQGPYEQYF TGCGCCAGCAGGAAACAGGGTCCCTACGAGCAGTACTTC
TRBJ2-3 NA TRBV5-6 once CASSWYHTQYF TGTGCCAGCAGCTGGTACCATACGCAGTATTTT
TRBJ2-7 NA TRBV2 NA CASSGGQGSYEQYF TGTGCCAGCAGTGGCGGGCAGGGTTCCTACGAGCAGTACTTC
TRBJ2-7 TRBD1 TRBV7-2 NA CASSSYRGNEQYF TGTGCCAGCAGCTCCTACAGGGGGAACGAGCAGTACTTC
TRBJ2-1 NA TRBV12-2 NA CASRPTSGRWYSYNEQFF TGTGCAAGTCGCCCGACTAGCGGGAGGTGGTACTCCTACAATGAGCAGTTCTTC
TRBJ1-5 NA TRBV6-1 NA CASSEAGRVSNQPQHF TGTGCCAGCAGTGAAGCTGGCAGGGTAAGCAATCAGCCCCAGCATTTT
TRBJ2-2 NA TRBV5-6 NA CASSSRQGTLNTGELFF TGTGCCAGCAGCTCCCGGCAGGGGACATTGAACACCGGGGAGCTGTTTTTT
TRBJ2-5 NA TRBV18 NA CASCPGRQETQYF TGTGCCAGCTGCCCGGGCCGCCAAGAGACCCAGTACTTC
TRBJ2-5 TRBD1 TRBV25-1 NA CASSAGTGPQETQYF TGTGCCAGCAGTGCGGGGACAGGTCCTCAAGAGACCCAGTACTTC
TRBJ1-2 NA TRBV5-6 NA CASSLRRIIEGRYGYTF TGTGCCAGCAGCTTGAGGAGGATTATAGAGGGCCGCTATGGCTACACCTTC
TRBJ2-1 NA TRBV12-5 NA CASGLGRGATEQFF TGTGCTAGTGGTTTGGGCCGGGGGGCCACTGAGCAGTTCTTC
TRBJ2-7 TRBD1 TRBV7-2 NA CASSPTGSGPYEQYF TGTGCCAGCAGCCCGACAGGGAGTGGGCCCTACGAGCAGTACTTC
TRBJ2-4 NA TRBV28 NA CASSLRDGNIQYF TGTGCCAGCAGTTTAAGAGATGGAAACATTCAGTACTTC
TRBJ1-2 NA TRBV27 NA CASRTNYGYTF TGTGCCAGCAGGACTAACTATGGCTACACCTTC
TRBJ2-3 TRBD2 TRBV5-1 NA CASSFGGSITDTQYF TGCGCCAGCAGCTTTGGCGGGAGTATCACAGATACGCAGTATTTT
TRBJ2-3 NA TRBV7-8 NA CASSPLRDLTTDTQYF TGTGCCAGCAGCCCACTAAGGGACTTGACCACAGATACGCAGTATTTT
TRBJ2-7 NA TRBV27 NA CASRGVVGPEQYF TGTGCCAGCAGGGGGGTAGTGGGGCCCGAGCAGTACTTC
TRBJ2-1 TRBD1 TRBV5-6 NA CASSLRQGYNEQFF TGTGCCAGCAGCCTCCGACAGGGATACAATGAGCAGTTCTTC
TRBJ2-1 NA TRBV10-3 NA CAISEVPGSGNEQFF TGTGCCATCAGTGAGGTCCCCGGGAGCGGCAATGAGCAGTTCTTC
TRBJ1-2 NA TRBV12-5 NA CASGLSRPSNYGYTF TGTGCTAGTGGTTTGAGTCGGCCGTCGAACTATGGCTACACCTTC
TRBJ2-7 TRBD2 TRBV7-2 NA CASSFTSGGYYEQYF TGTGCCAGCAGCTTTACTAGCGGAGGTTACTACGAGCAGTACTTC
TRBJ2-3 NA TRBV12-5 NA CASGFTDTQYF TGTGCTAGTGGTTTTACAGATACGCAGTATTTT
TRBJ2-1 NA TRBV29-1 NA CSVSRTLYNEQFF TGCAGCGTTAGCCGGACACTGTACAATGAGCAGTTCTTC
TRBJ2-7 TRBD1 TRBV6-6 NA CASSYTQGAYEQYF TGTGCCAGCAGTTACACACAGGGGGCGTACGAGCAGTACTTC
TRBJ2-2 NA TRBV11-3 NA CASSFGINGELFF TGTGCCAGCAGCTTCGGGATAAACGGGGAGCTGTTTTTT
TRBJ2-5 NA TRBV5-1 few CASSRDGETQYF TGCGCCAGCTCCCGGGACGGAGAGACCCAGTACTTC
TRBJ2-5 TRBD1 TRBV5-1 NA CASSWGQGWIETQYF TGCGCCAGCAGCTGGGGACAGGGGTGGATAGAGACCCAGTACTTC